Each of the 18 T cell receptor beta chains below was sequenced from the same sample in a study of blood T cell repertoires in COVID-19. Clones were sequenced by immunoSEQ multiplex PCR, and TCRdb holds only the in-frame ones, with some missing. This table has roughly 410,000 clones, around 89% appearing once. Sequencing used peripheral blood. The origin of the receptors is a woman aged 40 to 55 with COVID-19, enrolled during active disease.

The chain couples TRBV28 to TRBJ2-1; D may be TRBD2 (6 bases). The CDR3 extends over 16 amino acids. Trimming stripped 6 bases from V and 0 bases from J, with 15 bases between. Germline-derived CDR1 and CDR2 are MDHEN and SYDVKM. The CDR3 sequence: CASRGLQSRSYNEQFF. The CDR3 bases are TGTGCCAGCAGGGGACTTCAATCTCGCTCCTACAATGAGCAGTTCTTC.

The chain couples TRBV28 to TRBJ2-1, with unresolved D. Trimming shortened V by 7 bases and J by 6 bases, and 16 bases separated the two germline ends. CDR1 MDHEN and CDR2 SYDVKM come from the germline V gene. CDR3 length: 14 amino acids. For the CDR3, the DNA is TGTGCCAGCACCCTTGATCTAGTTCTCAATGAGCAGTTCTTC. This sequence encodes CASTLDLVLNEQFF.

The chain combines TRBV18 with TRBJ1-3; the match to TRBD1 covers 7 bases. The junction had 6 bases not matched to a gene; V was cut back by 1 base and J by 3 bases. From germline, CDR1 is KGHSH and CDR2 LQKENI. The CDR3 contains 16 residues. The CDR3 is CASSPLGTEDGNTIYF. The CDR3 DNA reads TGTGCCAGCTCACCACTAGGGACAGAGGATGGAAACACCATATATTTT.

The chain uses TRBV18 and TRBJ1-1; D gene unclear. Trimming took off 3 bases at V and 4 bases at J, with 12 bases between the two ends. Germline CDR1 KGHSH, CDR2 LQKENI. This CDR3 is built from 14 residues. The CDR3 sequence is CASSPRQEGTEAFF. Here the CDR3 DNA reads TGTGCCAGCTCACCCCGCCAGGAGGGCACTGAAGCTTTCTTT.

The gene calls are TRBV2 and TRBJ1-2, with a tentative D call TRBD1 (6 bases). The CDR3 is 15 residues long. The V gene lost 6 bases and the J gene lost 0 bases, with 14 bases spanning the gap. In germline, CDR1 is SNHLY, CDR2 FYNNEI. The CDR3 is CASSPGAPSNYGYTF. The DNA for the CDR3 is TGTGCCAGCAGCCCAGGGGCCCCTTCTAACTATGGCTACACCTTC. The full variable domain, in which reference TRBV2 and TRBJ1-2 provide the parts outside the CDR3, is EPEVTQTPSHQVTQMGQEVILRCVPISNHLYFYWYRQILGQKVEFLVSFYNNEISEKSEIFDDQFSVERPDGSNFTLKIRSTKLEDSAMYFCASSPGAPSNYGYTFGSGTRLTVV.

V gene TRBV11-1 combines with J gene TRBJ2-2, with 8 bases aligning to TRBD1. V shed 3 bases, J shed 6 bases, and the junction held 6 bases outside the gene matches. The length of the CDR3 is 15 residues. The germline gives CDR1 SGHAT, CDR2 FQDESV (reference sequence). The CDR3 protein is CASSFRQGYAGELFF. Here the CDR3 DNA reads TGTGCCAGCAGCTTTCGACAGGGGTACGCCGGGGAGCTGTTTTTT.

The V gene is TRBV6-6, the J gene TRBJ2-2; possible D gene TRBD2, 5 bases. CDR1 is MNHNY, CDR2 SVGAGI, per germline (reference sequence). The germline V and J ends were trimmed by 5 bases and 4 bases, with 8 bases remaining between them. The CDR3 spans 13 residues. The CDR3 region has the DNA TGTGCCAGCAGTGCCGGGGTCACCGGGGAGCTGTTTTTT. Encoded protein: CASSAGVTGELFF.

This sequence joins TRBV28 and TRBJ2-2; TRBD2 matches at 8 bases. The germline V gene encodes CDR1 MDHEN and CDR2 SYDVKM. Trimming removed 5 bases from V and 1 base from J; junction bases left unmatched: 3. CDR3 length equals 15 residues. The CDR3 loop is CASSPGGGNTGELFF. The CDR3 DNA sequence: TGTGCCAGCAGTCCCGGGGGGGGGAACACCGGGGAGCTGTTTTTT.

This clone was recorded a few times. CDR3 residues: CASSLFGQGNTGELFF. The CDR3, as DNA: TGTGCCAGTAGTCTGTTCGGACAGGGGAACACCGGGGAGCTGTTTTTT. The chain joins TRBV19 to TRBJ2-2; TRBD1 aligns across 8 bases. Trimming took 5 bases from V and 1 from J; bases not matched to a gene: 6. There are 16 residues in the CDR3. Germline loops: CDR1 LNHDA, CDR2 SQIVND (reference sequence).

This clone was seen just once. This rearrangement joins TRBV27 to TRBJ1-1, with D perhaps TRBD1 (5 bases). CDR3 size: 17 residues. Per germline, CDR1 MNHEY and CDR2 SMNVEV (reference sequence). With 2 bases removed from V and 4 bases from J, the gap between germline ends came to 20 bases. CDR3 in DNA: TGTGCCAGCAGTTTACATCACCCCGGGGGGTTAGTCACTGAAGCTTTCTTT. This encodes CASSLHHPGGLVTEAFF.

The rearrangement uses TRBV27 and TRBJ1-1, with 8 bases matching TRBD1. This CDR3 comprises 13 residues. Germline CDR1 and CDR2: MNHEY and SMNVEV (reference sequence). The V and J ends lost 5 bases and 4 bases, in that order; junction bases with no gene match: 3. CDR3 protein: CASSLTGGTEAFF. The CDR3 DNA reads as TGTGCCAGCAGTCTAACAGGGGGCACTGAAGCTTTCTTT.

In DNA form, the CDR3 reads TGTGCCAGCAGCCAAGGGAACGGACAGGTCGGTACTGAAGCTTTCTTT. Its protein product is CASSQGNGQVGTEAFF. The chain couples TRBV4-2 to TRBJ1-1; 7 bases map to TRBD1. Trimming cost V 1 base and J 5 bases; bases outside gene matches: 10. The CDR3 runs to 16 residues. Per germline, CDR1 LGHNA and CDR2 YNFKEQ.

This clone was observed a handful of times. The chain couples TRBV19 to TRBJ1-2; maybe TRBD1 (6 bases). Germline loops: CDR1 LNHDA, CDR2 SQIVND (reference sequence). The germline V and J ends were trimmed by 5 bases and 0 bases, with 16 bases remaining between them. This CDR3 region has 16 residues. CDR3 residues: CASSSTRTETNYGYTF. CDR3 coding DNA: TGTGCCAGTAGTTCTACCCGGACAGAAACTAACTATGGCTACACCTTC.

This rearrangement joins TRBV29-1 to TRBJ2-7; 12 bases match TRBD1. The V and J ends lost 5 bases and 10 bases, in that order; junction bases with no gene match: 9. The germline gives CDR1 SQVTM, CDR2 ANQGSEA. The CDR3 sequence is 13 residues long. CDR3: CSVPGTGGSLQYF. The CDR3 region has the DNA TGCAGCGTTCCCGGGACAGGGGGCTCCCTACAGTACTTC.

This clone was recorded only once. This sequence joins TRBV5-6 and TRBJ1-5; maybe TRBD1 (5 bases). V shed 2 bases and J shed 1 base, with 10 bases lying between them. CDR1 is SGHDT, CDR2 YYEEEE, per germline. The CDR3 runs to 15 residues. The CDR3 coding sequence is TGTGCCAGCAGCTTCGGCAGGGTGAGCAATCAGCCCCAGCATTTT. Protein product: CASSFGRVSNQPQHF.

The chain uses TRBV12-5 and TRBJ2-3; D might be TRBD1 (6 bases). The CDR3 covers 17 residues. V was pared by 0 bases and J by 2 bases, with 15 bases between. Germline assignment: CDR1 LGHNT and CDR2 FRNRAP. The CDR3 sequence is CASGLVIGGLFTDTQYF. The CDR3 nucleotides read TGTGCTAGTGGTTTGGTAATTGGGGGCCTGTTCACAGATACGCAGTATTTT.

V and J are TRBV7-3 and TRBJ2-3; a possible D gene is TRBD1 (6 bases). Germline-derived CDR1 and CDR2 are SGHTA and FQGTGA. This CDR3 has 16 amino acids. Deletions cut 5 bases from V and 0 bases from J, with 15 bases between. CDR3 in DNA: TGTGCCAGCAGCCCTAGACAGGCCCCTAGCACAGATACGCAGTATTTT. Amino acid sequence: CASSPRQAPSTDTQYF.

V gene TRBV9 combines with J gene TRBJ2-7; no reliable D call. The CDR3 has 16 residues. Deletions cut 1 base from V and 2 bases from J, with 16 bases between. Germline V gene lookup returns CDR1 SGDLS and CDR2 YYNGEE. The DNA of the CDR3 is TGTGCCAGCAGCGTACGAGGCGGTTCCCCCCCCTACGAGCAGTACTTC. Amino acid sequence: CASSVRGGSPPYEQYF.